The rows below give T cell receptor beta chains drawn from one sample of a study of T cell changes during pregnancy in multiple sclerosis. Repertoires were generated with immunoSEQ multiplex PCR, while TCRdb's copy carries only in-frame clones and drops some. Of approximately 92,000 clones listed, about 92% are singletons. The starting material was peripheral blood, obtained in the first trimester of pregnancy. The receptors here all came from a female donor with multiple sclerosis, enrolled in a pregnancy study. Each CDR3 is given with its conserved first and last residue. Fields, in order: J gene, V gene, D gene, clone size, CDR3 DNA, CDR3 protein. D genes are given only for firm matches. Clone size is stated in some rows and not others, as once, few, many or a class when expanded.

J gene: TRBJ1-2
V gene: TRBV6-6
D gene: NA
clone size: NA
CDR3 DNA: TGTGCCAGCACCAACCTCCGAGGGTATGGCTACACCTTC
CDR3 protein: CASTNLRGYGYTF

J gene: TRBJ1-1
V gene: TRBV7-9
D gene: TRBD1
clone size: NA
CDR3 DNA: TGTGCCAGCAGCTTAAGACAGGGAACTGAAGCTTTCTTT
CDR3 protein: CASSLRQGTEAFF

J gene: TRBJ1-1
V gene: TRBV7-3
D gene: TRBD1
clone size: few
CDR3 DNA: TGTGCCAGCAGCTTACGGGCCCCGCCACAGGGGGTAGCTTTCTTT
CDR3 protein: CASSLRAPPQGVAFF

J gene: TRBJ2-2
V gene: TRBV4-3
D gene: NA
clone size: NA
CDR3 DNA: TGCGCCAGCATTCCCGATGTGGGGCGCAGCACCGGGGAGCTGTTTTTT
CDR3 protein: CASIPDVGRSTGELFF

J gene: TRBJ2-1
V gene: TRBV5-1
D gene: TRBD2
clone size: NA
CDR3 DNA: TGCGCCAGCGGACTTATAGCGGGAGGCGCCTACAATGAGCAGTTCTTC
CDR3 protein: CASGLIAGGAYNEQFF

J gene: TRBJ1-2
V gene: TRBV10-2
D gene: NA
clone size: NA
CDR3 DNA: TGCGCCAGCAGTGAGTTCCAGCTGTTAGGGGACTATGGCTACACCTTC
CDR3 protein: CASSEFQLLGDYGYTF

J gene: TRBJ2-7
V gene: TRBV27
D gene: TRBD2
clone size: NA
CDR3 DNA: TGTGCCAGCAGTCCGCGGGGTAGCGGGAGTATCTACGAGCAGTACTTC
CDR3 protein: CASSPRGSGSIYEQYF

J gene: TRBJ2-3
V gene: TRBV7-3
D gene: TRBD2
clone size: NA
CDR3 DNA: TGTGCCAGCGGGACTAGCGGAGACACAGATACGCAGTATTTT
CDR3 protein: CASGTSGDTDTQYF

J gene: TRBJ2-2
V gene: TRBV7-8
D gene: TRBD2
clone size: once
CDR3 DNA: TGTGCCAGCAGCTTAGGTGTTAGCGGGAGGAGGAACACCGGGGAGCTGTTTTTT
CDR3 protein: CASSLGVSGRRNTGELFF

J gene: TRBJ1-1
V gene: TRBV19
D gene: TRBD1
clone size: NA
CDR3 DNA: TGTGCCAGTTCCACAGGGGGCGGTAGCACTGAAGCTTTCTTT
CDR3 protein: CASSTGGGSTEAFF

J gene: TRBJ2-2
V gene: TRBV25-1
D gene: TRBD2
clone size: NA
CDR3 DNA: TGTGCCAGCAGTGAGCTAGCGGTCACCGGGGAGCTGTTTTTT
CDR3 protein: CASSELAVTGELFF

J gene: TRBJ2-4
V gene: TRBV7-2
D gene: NA
clone size: NA
CDR3 DNA: TGTGCCAGCAGCACGAGGACAGTTCTAGCCAAAAACATTCAGTACTTC
CDR3 protein: CASSTRTVLAKNIQYF

J gene: TRBJ2-7
V gene: TRBV28
D gene: NA
clone size: NA
CDR3 DNA: TGTGCCAGCAGTCCCGAGATGGAGCAGTACTTC
CDR3 protein: CASSPEMEQYF

J gene: TRBJ1-3
V gene: TRBV18
D gene: TRBD1
clone size: once
CDR3 DNA: TGTGCCAGCTCACCCCGACAGGGAAGAGTCTCTGGAAACACCATATATTTT
CDR3 protein: CASSPRQGRVSGNTIYF

J gene: TRBJ2-2
V gene: TRBV30
D gene: TRBD2
clone size: NA
CDR3 DNA: TGTGCCTGGAAGGGAGCGGGGGAGACCGGGGAGCTGTTTTTT
CDR3 protein: CAWKGAGETGELFF

J gene: TRBJ2-2
V gene: TRBV10-1
D gene: NA
clone size: NA
CDR3 DNA: TGCGCCAAGTCGGGGGGGACAGCTGGCACCGGGGAGCTGTTTTTT
CDR3 protein: CAKSGGTAGTGELFF

J gene: TRBJ1-1
V gene: TRBV5-1
D gene: TRBD1
clone size: NA
CDR3 DNA: TGCGCCAGCAGCTTGGCCTTAGGGACAGGGTACACTGAAGCTTTCTTT
CDR3 protein: CASSLALGTGYTEAFF

J gene: TRBJ2-7
V gene: TRBV9
D gene: TRBD1
clone size: once
CDR3 DNA: TGTGCCAGCAGTCGGGACAGGGTCTCCTACGAGCAGTACTTC
CDR3 protein: CASSRDRVSYEQYF

J gene: TRBJ2-5
V gene: TRBV5-1
D gene: TRBD2
clone size: NA
CDR3 DNA: TGCGCCAGCAGCCCGGGTAGCGGGAGCCTGGAGACCCAGTACTTC
CDR3 protein: CASSPGSGSLETQYF

J gene: TRBJ2-1
V gene: TRBV4-3
D gene: NA
clone size: NA
CDR3 DNA: TGCGCCAGCAGCCAAGTAGTCCAGCGTTACAATGAGCAGTTCTTC
CDR3 protein: CASSQVVQRYNEQFF

J gene: TRBJ2-3
V gene: TRBV5-6
D gene: TRBD2
clone size: NA
CDR3 DNA: TGTGCCAGCAGCACCGGGACTAGCGGGATCTCAGATACGCAGTATTTT
CDR3 protein: CASSTGTSGISDTQYF

J gene: TRBJ1-1
V gene: TRBV27
D gene: TRBD1
clone size: NA
CDR3 DNA: TGTGCCAGCAAGGGACAGGGACATACTGAAGCTTTCTTT
CDR3 protein: CASKGQGHTEAFF

J gene: TRBJ1-1
V gene: TRBV2
D gene: NA
clone size: NA
CDR3 DNA: TGTGCCAGCAGGCGGGCCTCAAGGGAAGCTTTCTTT
CDR3 protein: CASRRASREAFF

J gene: TRBJ2-1
V gene: TRBV4-1
D gene: NA
clone size: NA
CDR3 DNA: TGCGCCAGCAGCCAAGATGAGGCCCCTGACAATGAGCAGTTCTTC
CDR3 protein: CASSQDEAPDNEQFF

J gene: TRBJ2-3
V gene: TRBV21-1
D gene: NA
clone size: NA
CDR3 DNA: TGTGCCAGCAGCAAAGCGCTTTTCGGGCTAGCGGGAGGAGGGGGCACAGATACGCAGTATTTT
CDR3 protein: CASSKALFGLAGGGGTDTQYF

J gene: TRBJ2-1
V gene: TRBV6-5
D gene: TRBD1
clone size: NA
CDR3 DNA: TGTGCCAGCAGTTACACGACAGGGGTCGGTGAGCAGTTCTTC
CDR3 protein: CASSYTTGVGEQFF

J gene: TRBJ2-3
V gene: TRBV9
D gene: NA
clone size: NA
CDR3 DNA: TGTGCCAGCAGCGTCGGCACAGATACGCAGTATTTT
CDR3 protein: CASSVGTDTQYF

J gene: TRBJ1-2
V gene: TRBV19
D gene: TRBD1
clone size: few
CDR3 DNA: TGTGCCAGTGAATTCGGGACAGACTATGGCTACACCTTC
CDR3 protein: CASEFGTDYGYTF

J gene: TRBJ2-7
V gene: TRBV10-3
D gene: NA
clone size: NA
CDR3 DNA: TGTGCCATCAGTGAGAGCTTACCCTCCTACGAGCAGTACTTC
CDR3 protein: CAISESLPSYEQYF

J gene: TRBJ2-1
V gene: TRBV4-2
D gene: TRBD2
clone size: NA
CDR3 DNA: TGTGCCAGCAGCCAAGTGGGTCTAGCGGGAAGCAATGAGCAGTTCTTC
CDR3 protein: CASSQVGLAGSNEQFF

J gene: TRBJ1-2
V gene: TRBV30
D gene: NA
clone size: NA
CDR3 DNA: TGTGCCTGGAGTTCGCCCGTACAGGGCCGTAGGGACTATGGCTACACCTTC
CDR3 protein: CAWSSPVQGRRDYGYTF

J gene: TRBJ2-1
V gene: TRBV19
D gene: NA
clone size: NA
CDR3 DNA: TGTGCCAGTAGAGCCTATTACAATGAGCAGTTCTTC
CDR3 protein: CASRAYYNEQFF

J gene: TRBJ2-7
V gene: TRBV10-3
D gene: TRBD1
clone size: NA
CDR3 DNA: TGTGCCGCCTCGGGACAGTCCTACGAGCAGTACTTC
CDR3 protein: CAASGQSYEQYF

J gene: TRBJ2-7
V gene: TRBV9
D gene: TRBD2
clone size: once
CDR3 DNA: TGTGCCAGCAGACTCCTAGCGGGAGGGCACGAGCAGTACTTC
CDR3 protein: CASRLLAGGHEQYF

J gene: TRBJ2-5
V gene: TRBV7-2
D gene: NA
clone size: NA
CDR3 DNA: TGTGCCAGCAGCCTCGCGGGTCGGCAGACCCAGTACTTC
CDR3 protein: CASSLAGRQTQYF

J gene: TRBJ2-1
V gene: TRBV15
D gene: TRBD2
clone size: NA
CDR3 DNA: TGTGCCACCAGCAGAGGGCGGAGTAGCGGGAGGAGCAATGAGCAGTTCTTC
CDR3 protein: CATSRGRSSGRSNEQFF